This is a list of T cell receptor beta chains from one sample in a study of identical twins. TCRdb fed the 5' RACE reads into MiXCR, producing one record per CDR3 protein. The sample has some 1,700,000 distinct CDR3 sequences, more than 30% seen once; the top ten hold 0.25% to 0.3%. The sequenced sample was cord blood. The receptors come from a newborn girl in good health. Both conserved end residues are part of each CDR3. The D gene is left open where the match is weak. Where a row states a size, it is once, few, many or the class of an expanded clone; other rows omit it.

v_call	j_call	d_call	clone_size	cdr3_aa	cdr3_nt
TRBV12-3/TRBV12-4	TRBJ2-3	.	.	CASSFFRGTDTQYF	TGTGCCAGCAGTTTTTTTCGGGGCACAGATACGCAGTATTTT
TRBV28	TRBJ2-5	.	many	CASSARQETQYF	TGCGCCAGCAGCGCAAGGCAAGAGACCCAGTACTTC
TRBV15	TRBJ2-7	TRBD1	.	CATSRDLDRALYNEQYF	TGTGCCACCAGCAGAGATCTTGACAGGGCCCTCTACAATGAGCAGTACTTC
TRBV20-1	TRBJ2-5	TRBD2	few	CSASRAGGLRETQYF	TGCAGTGCTAGTCGAGCGGGAGGGCTACGGGAGACCCAGTACTTC
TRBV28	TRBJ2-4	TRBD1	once	CASRPNLSGQGAPVAKNIQYF	TGTGCCAGCAGGCCTAACCTCTCGGGACAGGGGGCGCCTGTGGCCAAAAACATTCAGTACTTC
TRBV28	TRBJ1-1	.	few	CASSFSDRMNTEAFF	TGTGCCAGCAGTTTCTCGGACAGAATGAACACTGAAGCTTTCTTT
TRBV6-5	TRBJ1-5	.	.	CASSPNRYSNQPQHF	TGTGCCAGCAGTCCCAACAGGTATAGCAATCAGCCCCAGCATTTT
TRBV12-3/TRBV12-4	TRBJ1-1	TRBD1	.	CASSLGTGRLGTFF	TGTGCCAGCAGTTTAGGGACAGGGCGTCTGGGGACTTTCTTT
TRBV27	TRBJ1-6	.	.	CASSLEVRGSPLHF	TGTGCCAGCAGTTTAGAAGTTAGGGGCTCACCCCTCCACTTT
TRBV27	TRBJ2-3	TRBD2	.	CASSLSLAGLPTYF	TGTGCCAGCAGTTTAAGCCTAGCGGGTCTTCCGACGTATTTT
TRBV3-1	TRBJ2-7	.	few	CASSQGTDNTEQYF	TGTGCCAGCAGCCAAGGGACAGACAATACCGAGCAGTACTTC
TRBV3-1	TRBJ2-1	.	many	CASSQGGVYNEQFF	TGTGCCAGCAGCCAAGGCGGGGTTTACAATGAGCAGTTCTTC
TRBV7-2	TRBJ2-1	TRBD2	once	CASGLAGTSVYNEQFF	TGTGCCAGCGGCTTAGCCGGGACTAGCGTCTACAATGAGCAGTTCTTC
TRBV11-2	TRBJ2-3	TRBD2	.	CASSLGGLVEWASRADTQYF	TGTGCCAGCAGCTTAGGGGGACTAGTCGAGTGGGCTAGCAGGGCAGATACGCAGTATTTT
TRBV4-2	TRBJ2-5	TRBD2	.	CASSPSKVAGLQETQYF	TGTGCCAGCAGCCCGTCGAAGGTAGCGGGCCTTCAAGAGACCCAGTACTTC
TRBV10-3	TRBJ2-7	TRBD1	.	CAIRDTGGYEQYF	TGTGCCATCAGGGATACAGGGGGCTACGAGCAGTACTTC
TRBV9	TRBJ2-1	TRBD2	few	CASSVASGKYNEQFF	TGTGCCAGCAGCGTAGCTAGCGGGAAGTACAATGAGCAGTTCTTC
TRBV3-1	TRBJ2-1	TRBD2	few	CASSRLAGERGEQFF	TGTGCCAGCAGCAGGCTAGCGGGGGAGCGTGGTGAGCAGTTCTTC
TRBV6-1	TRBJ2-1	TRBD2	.	CASSVDSSGLYNEQFF	TGTGCCAGCAGTGTCGATTCTAGCGGGCTTTACAACGAGCAGTTCTTC
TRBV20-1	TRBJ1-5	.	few	CSISPGHLNQPQHF	TGCAGCATCTCACCGGGACACCTCAATCAGCCCCAGCATTTT
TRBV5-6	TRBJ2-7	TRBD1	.	CASSLVFGTGSYEQYF	TGTGCCAGCAGCTTGGTGTTCGGGACAGGCTCCTACGAGCAGTACTTC
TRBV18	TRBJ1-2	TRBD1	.	CASSPLQGAGYGYTF	TGTGCCAGCTCACCACTACAGGGGGCAGGCTATGGCTACACCTTC
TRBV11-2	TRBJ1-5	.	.	CASSLELVGQPQHF	TGTGCCAGCAGCTTAGAATTAGTGGGTCAGCCCCAGCATTTT
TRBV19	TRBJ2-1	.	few	CASSMVNEQFF	TGTGCCAGTAGTATGGTCAATGAGCAGTTCTTC
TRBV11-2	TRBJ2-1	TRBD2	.	CASNLGLAGPYNEQFF	TGTGCCAGCAACTTGGGACTAGCGGGACCCTACAATGAGCAGTTCTTC
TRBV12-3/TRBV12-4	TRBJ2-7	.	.	CASSLGSAGADISYEQYF	TGTGCCAGCAGTTTAGGGAGTGCAGGGGCCGACATCTCCTACGAGCAGTACTTC
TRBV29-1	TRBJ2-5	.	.	CSVRDSPQETQYF	TGCAGCGTTCGGGACTCACCACAAGAGACCCAGTACTTC
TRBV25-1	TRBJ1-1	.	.	CASSASGEGGEAFF	TGTGCCAGCAGTGCGTCAGGGGAGGGTGGAGAAGCTTTCTTT
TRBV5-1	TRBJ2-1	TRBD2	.	CASSLGGTSGNSYNEQFF	TGCGCCAGCAGCCTTGGGGGGACTAGCGGAAACTCCTACAATGAGCAGTTCTTC
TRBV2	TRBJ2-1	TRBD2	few	CASRWTGLAHNEQFF	TGTGCCAGCAGATGGACGGGACTAGCCCACAATGAGCAGTTCTTC
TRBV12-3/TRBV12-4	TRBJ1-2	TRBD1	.	CASTPTGGGFAGYTF	TGTGCCAGCACCCCCACAGGGGGCGGATTCGCTGGCTACACCTTC
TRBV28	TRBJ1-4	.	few	CASSLYVWGEKLFF	TGTGCCAGCAGTTTATATGTGTGGGGTGAAAAACTGTTTTTT
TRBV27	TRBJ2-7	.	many	CASSFSRGDYEQYF	TGTGCCAGCAGTTTTTCAAGGGGGGACTACGAGCAGTACTTC
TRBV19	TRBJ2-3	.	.	CASSIDGDTQYF	TGTGCCAGTAGTATCGACGGAGATACGCAGTATTTT
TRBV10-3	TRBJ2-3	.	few	CASLGVGTDTQYF	TGTGCCAGCCTAGGGGTGGGCACAGATACGCAGTATTTT
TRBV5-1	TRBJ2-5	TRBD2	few	CASSFTSGRAQETQYF	TGCGCCAGCAGCTTTACTAGCGGGAGGGCTCAAGAGACCCAGTACTTC
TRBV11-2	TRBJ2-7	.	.	CASSKDRYNEQYF	TGTGCCAGCAGCAAGGACCGCTACAATGAGCAGTACTTC
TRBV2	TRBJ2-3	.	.	CASGGVGGFRTDTQYF	TGTGCCAGCGGGGGAGTTGGGGGATTCCGGACAGATACGCAGTATTTT
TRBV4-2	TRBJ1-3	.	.	CASSQEEGLSGNTIYF	TGTGCCAGCAGCCAAGAAGAGGGGCTCTCTGGAAACACCATATATTTT
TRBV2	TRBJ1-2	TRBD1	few	CASRDEGARGYTF	TGTGCCAGCAGGGACGAGGGGGCGCGAGGCTACACCTTC
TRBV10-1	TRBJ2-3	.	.	CASSETGTTDTQYF	TGCGCCAGCAGTGAGACCGGGACCACAGATACGCAGTATTTT
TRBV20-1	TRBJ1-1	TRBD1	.	CSASTGTGNTEAFF	TGCAGTGCTAGTACAGGGACAGGAAACACTGAAGCTTTCTTT
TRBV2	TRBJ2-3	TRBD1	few	CASRTLQGARGTQYF	TGTGCCAGCAGGACATTACAGGGGGCACGGGGGACGCAGTATTTT
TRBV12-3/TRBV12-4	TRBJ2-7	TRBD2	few	CASRTSGVIYEQYF	TGTGCCAGCAGAACTAGCGGGGTCATCTACGAGCAGTACTTC
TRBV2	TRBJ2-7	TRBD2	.	CASSETSGSKGEQYF	TGTGCCAGCAGTGAGACTAGCGGGAGCAAAGGCGAGCAGTACTTC
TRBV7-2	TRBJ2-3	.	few	CASSLAHGGARPDTQYF	TGTGCCAGCAGCTTAGCGCATGGGGGAGCAAGGCCAGATACGCAGTATTTT
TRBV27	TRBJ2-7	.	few	CASSLYRDPSYEQYF	TGTGCCAGCAGTTTATATAGGGACCCGTCCTACGAGCAGTACTTC
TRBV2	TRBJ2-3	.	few	CASREYGSTTDTQYF	TGTGCCAGCCGGGAATACGGGAGCACCACAGATACGCAGTATTTT
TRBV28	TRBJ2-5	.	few	CASSLWGRRETQYF	TGTGCCAGCAGTTTATGGGGCAGACGAGAGACCCAGTACTTC
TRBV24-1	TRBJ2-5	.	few	CATSGRVTETQYF	TGTGCCACCAGTGGCAGGGTGACGGAGACCCAGTACTTC
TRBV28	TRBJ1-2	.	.	CASSPSGQPQNYGCTF	TGTGCCAGCAGCCCCAGCGGACAGCCCCAAAACTATGGCTGCACCTTC
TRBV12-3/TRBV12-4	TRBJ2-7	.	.	CASSLMGGPSYNEQYF	TGTGCCAGCAGTTTAATGGGGGGGCCCTCCTACAATGAGCAGTACTTC